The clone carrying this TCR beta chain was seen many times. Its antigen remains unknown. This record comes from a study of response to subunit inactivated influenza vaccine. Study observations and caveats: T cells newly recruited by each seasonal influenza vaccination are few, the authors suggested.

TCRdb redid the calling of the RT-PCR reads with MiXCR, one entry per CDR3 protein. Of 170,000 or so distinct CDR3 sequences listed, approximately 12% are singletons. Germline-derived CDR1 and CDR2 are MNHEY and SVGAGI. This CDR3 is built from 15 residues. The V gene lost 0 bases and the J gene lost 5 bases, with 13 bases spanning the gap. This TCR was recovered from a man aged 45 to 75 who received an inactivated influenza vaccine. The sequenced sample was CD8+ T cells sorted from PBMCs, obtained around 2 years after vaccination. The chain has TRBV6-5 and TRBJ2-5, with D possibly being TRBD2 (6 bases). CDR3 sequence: CASSYSTGDGETQYF. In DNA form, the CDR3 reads TGTGCCAGCAGTTACTCGACGGGGGACGGGGAGACCCAGTACTTC.